Listed here are 23 T cell receptor beta chains from one sample, sequenced in a study of cytotoxic CD8 clonotypes in ibrutinib-treated CLL. The table came from immunoSEQ multiplex PCR; TCRdb's copy has only in-frame clones and leaves some out. The table has roughly 20,000 clones, approximately 74% seen once. Sequences were derived from PBMCs, sampled before ibrutinib treatment. These receptors came from a human donor with chronic lymphocytic leukemia.

The chain is built from TRBV5-4 and TRBJ2-7; D is unresolved. CDR3 length: 11 amino acids. Germline assignment: CDR1 SGHNT and CDR2 YYREEE (reference sequence). V was shortened by 0 bases and J by 3 bases, with 1 base between the two germline ends. The CDR3: CASSLGYEQYF. In DNA form, the CDR3 reads TGTGCCAGCAGCTTGGGCTACGAGCAGTACTTC. The complete variable domain, with remaining parts taken from reference TRBV5-4 and TRBJ2-7, reads ETGVTQSPTHLIKTRGQQVTLRCSSQSGHNTVSWYQQALGQGPQFIFQYYREEENGRGNFPPRFSGLQFPNYSSELNVNALELDDSALYLCASSLGYEQYFGPGTRLTVT.

The V gene is TRBV6-1, the J gene TRBJ2-3; 7 bases are shared with TRBD1. The CDR3 loop spans 15 amino acids. J was trimmed by 3 bases and V by 5 bases; bases with no gene match: 8. The germline CDR1 and CDR2 sequences are MNHNS and SASEGT. Here the CDR3 DNA reads TGTGCCAGCAGTTTGAGAGGGGGCGAAACAGATACGCAGTATTTT. It translates to CASSLRGGETDTQYF.

J is TRBJ2-1 and V is TRBV5-1; D remains unclear. The germline V gene encodes CDR1 SGHRS and CDR2 YFSETQ. Trimming pared 0 bases from V and 3 bases from J, leaving 4 bases between. The CDR3 runs to 13 residues. CDR3 protein: CASSLADYNEQFF. CDR3 bases: TGCGCCAGCAGCTTGGCCGACTACAATGAGCAGTTCTTC.

The chain uses TRBV11-3 and TRBJ2-1, with 8 bases fitting TRBD2. The CDR3 consists of 16 residues. The germline V gene encodes CDR1 SGHNT and CDR2 YENEEA. The junction had 3 bases not matched to a gene; V was cut back by 2 bases and J by 0 bases. The CDR3: CASSLSSGNSYNEQFF. CDR3 nucleotide sequence: TGTGCCAGCAGCTTAAGTAGCGGGAACTCCTACAATGAGCAGTTCTTC.

This chain joins TRBV9 and TRBJ2-1, with TRBD2 matching over 10 bases. Looked up from germline, CDR1 is SGDLS and CDR2 is YYNGEE. The V gene end was trimmed by 4 bases and the J gene end by 8 bases; junction bases not matched to a gene: 12. The CDR3 extends over 16 amino acids. In nucleotides, the CDR3 is TGTGCCAGCAGCCCAAGAACTAGCGGGAAGGTCGATGAGCAGTTCTTC. It translates to CASSPRTSGKVDEQFF.

The genes are TRBV28 and TRBJ1-1, with D hard to call. Trimming removed 6 bases from V and 5 bases from J, with 13 bases in between. This CDR3 spans 13 amino acids. Germline V gene data show CDR1 as MDHEN and CDR2 as SYDVKM. The CDR3, as DNA: TGTGCCAGCAGCCCTCTTGGATGGACTGAAGCTTTCTTT. Its translation is CASSPLGWTEAFF.

V usage is TRBV15 and J usage is TRBJ1-1; TRBD1 matches at 9 bases. Germline lookup yields CDR1 LNHNV and CDR2 YYDKDF (reference sequence). This CDR3 has 16 amino acids. V gave up 2 bases and J gave up 5 bases; unmatched junction bases: 9. CDR3 amino acids: CATSRKSGTGTTEAFF. In DNA form, the CDR3 reads TGTGCCACCAGCAGAAAATCCGGGACAGGGACAACTGAAGCTTTCTTT.

This chain connects TRBV7-2 to TRBJ2-5, with D maybe TRBD2 (7 bases). The length of the CDR3 is 14 residues. Germline V gives CDR1 SGHTA, CDR2 FQGNSA. Trimming left V 3 bases short and J 5 bases short, with 13 bases between. The CDR3, as DNA: TGTGCCAGCAGCTTTGGGGGGGCCCGGGAGACCCAGTACTTC. This codes for CASSFGGARETQYF.

CDR3 residues: CASSLSPRGNTEAFF. The DNA for the CDR3 is TGTGCCAGCAGTTTATCACCCAGGGGTAACACTGAAGCTTTCTTT. This chain links TRBV28 with TRBJ1-1, with D possibly TRBD1 on 6 matching bases. Germline values: CDR1 MDHEN, CDR2 SYDVKM. CDR3 size: 15 residues. The ends were cut back, 1 base at V and 2 bases at J, with 11 bases in the middle. Full variable domain (remainder filled in from reference TRBV28 and TRBJ1-1): DVKVTQSSRYLVKRTGEKVFLECVQDMDHENMFWYRQDPGLGLRLIYFSYDVKMKEKGDIPEGYSVSREKKERFSLILESASTNQTSMYLCASSLSPRGNTEAFFGQGTRLTVV.

This clone is a singleton in its sample. The chain is built from TRBV18 and TRBJ1-2; TRBD1 matches 8 bases. CDR1 and CDR2 (germline): KGHSH, LQKENI. The CDR3 loop spans 14 amino acids. The junction had 10 bases not matched to a gene; V was cut back by 6 bases and J by 7 bases. This CDR3 is CASSYDRGLIGYTF. The DNA of the CDR3 is TGTGCCAGCTCGTACGACAGGGGTTTAATTGGCTACACCTTC.

The chain carries TRBV4-1 and TRBJ2-7; 13 bases map to TRBD2. CDR1 MGHRA and CDR2 YSYEKL come from the germline V gene. This CDR3 has 18 residues. V trimming: 0 bases; J trimming: 2 bases; junction bases outside the gene matches: 7. DNA of the CDR3: TGCGCCAGCAGCCAAGAGACTAGCGGGAGGCAAATAACCTACGAGCAGTACTTC. Translated: CASSQETSGRQITYEQYF.

The gene calls are TRBV23-1 and TRBJ2-5; D gene ambiguous. TRBV23-1 is placed among ORFs of uncertain function. The CDR3 runs to 16 residues. V was trimmed by 2 bases and J by 3 bases, leaving 16 bases between them. The CDR3: CASSQPSQWIEETQYF. CDR3 DNA: TGCGCCAGCAGTCAACCAAGCCAGTGGATCGAAGAGACCCAGTACTTC.

V usage is TRBV7-9 and J usage is TRBJ2-3, with D perhaps matching TRBD2 (5 bases). V was shortened by 1 base and J by 0 bases, with 8 bases between the two germline ends. The germline V gene encodes CDR1 SEHNR and CDR2 FQNEAQ (reference sequence). The CDR3 spans 15 residues. As DNA, the CDR3 is TGTGCCAGCAGCTTAGGACTACCGAGCACAGATACGCAGTATTTT. Protein product: CASSLGLPSTDTQYF.

V gene TRBV19 combines with J gene TRBJ1-5; D remains ambiguous. The germline CDR1 and CDR2 sequences are LNHDA and SQIVND (reference sequence). V gave up 1 base and J gave up 6 bases, with 13 bases separating them. The CDR3 extends over 15 amino acids. Here the CDR3 reads CASSIGPARGQPQHF. Here the CDR3 DNA reads TGTGCCAGTAGTATAGGGCCAGCCAGAGGTCAGCCCCAGCATTTT.

This chain links TRBV29-1 with TRBJ2-4; 9 nucleotides line up with TRBD1. This CDR3 has 13 amino acids. Germline V lookup: CDR1 SQVTM, CDR2 ANQGSEA. The V segment lost 7 bases and the J segment 7 bases; nucleotides outside the gene matches: 8. Here the CDR3 DNA reads TGCAGCGCCGGGGGACAGGGCACGAACATTCAGTACTTC. As protein: CSAGGQGTNIQYF. The full variable domain, its missing parts supplied by reference TRBV29-1 and TRBJ2-4, is SAVISQKPSRDICQRGTSLTIQCQVDSQVTMMFWYRQQPGQSLTLIATANQGSEATYESGFVIDKFPISRPNLTFSTLTVSNMSPEDSSIYLCSAGGQGTNIQYFGAGTRLSVL.

This chain connects TRBV2 to TRBJ1-3, with 9 bases fitting TRBD1. Germline lookup yields CDR1 SNHLY and CDR2 FYNNEI. After removal of 4 bases from V and 1 base from J, the junction contained 8 bases not matched to a gene. The CDR3 sequence is 17 residues long. The CDR3 bases are TGTGCCAGCAGTGGTGGGACAGGGACATCTTCTGGAAACACCATATATTTT. It specifies CASSGGTGTSSGNTIYF.

The genes are TRBV5-1 and TRBJ2-2; the match to TRBD2 covers 8 bases. Trimming removed 3 bases from V and 7 bases from J; junction bases left unmatched: 5. Looked up from germline, CDR1 is SGHRS and CDR2 is YFSETQ. The CDR3 consists of 14 residues. The CDR3 coding sequence is TGCGCCAGCAGCTATTCTGGGACTAGCGGGGAGCTGTTTTTT. Encoded protein: CASSYSGTSGELFF.

In this sample, this clone turned up a few times. The chain is built from TRBV4-1 and TRBJ1-5, with a weak D call TRBD1 (5 bases). Trimming stripped 1 base from V and 6 bases from J, with 10 bases between. The CDR3 contains 14 residues. The germline CDR1 and CDR2 sequences are MGHRA and YSYEKL. CDR3 in amino acids: CASSQVRGAQPQHF. Here the CDR3 DNA reads TGCGCCAGCAGCCAAGTAAGAGGGGCTCAGCCCCAGCATTTT.

The rearrangement uses TRBV19 and TRBJ2-1, with D possibly TRBD1 on 5 matching bases. CDR1 is LNHDA and CDR2 is SQIVND in the germline V gene (reference sequence). The V and J ends lost 7 bases and 7 bases respectively, with 20 bases between them. This CDR3 is built from 15 residues. CDR3 sequence (DNA): TGTGCCAGTACTCCTTGGGGCGGCAGTGAGAATGAGCAGTTCTTC. Residues: CASTPWGGSENEQFF.

The V gene is TRBV7-2, the J gene TRBJ2-1, with 9 bases lining up with TRBD1. V was clipped by 4 bases and J by 8 bases; unmatched bases: 6. Germline V gene lookup returns CDR1 SGHTA and CDR2 FQGNSA. The CDR3 extends over 14 amino acids. In DNA, the CDR3 is TGTGCCAGCAGCTCGGACAGGGGAGGAGATGAGCAGTTCTTC. Protein sequence: CASSSDRGGDEQFF. The variable domain in full, completed from reference TRBV7-2 and TRBJ2-1, reads GAGVSQSPSNKVTEKGKDVELRCDPISGHTALYWYRQSLGQGLEFLIYFQGNSAPDKSGLPSDRFSAERTGGSVSTLTIQRTQQEDSAVYLCASSSDRGGDEQFFGPGTRLTVL.

The chain recombines TRBV10-2 with TRBJ2-1; 13 bases fit TRBD2. The J segment lost 7 bases and the V segment lost 6 bases, leaving 6 bases of the junction unmatched. CDR1 WSHSY and CDR2 SAAADI come from the germline V gene. The CDR3 sequence is 15 residues long. As DNA, the CDR3 is TGCGCCAGCAGCTTACTAGCGGGAGGGGTAAATGAGCAGTTCTTC. Protein: CASSLLAGGVNEQFF.

The J gene is TRBJ2-7, the V gene TRBV28; D uncertain. The CDR3 runs to 14 residues. In germline, CDR1 is MDHEN, CDR2 SYDVKM. Between the trimmed V and J ends, which lost 3 bases and 6 bases, there was a span of 15 bases. CDR3 loop: CASSLIQGSGEQYF. The CDR3, as DNA: TGTGCCAGCAGTTTGATTCAAGGGTCGGGCGAGCAGTACTTC.

This clone turned up a few times. The rearrangement joins TRBV7-9 to TRBJ1-5; D not certain. Per the germline V gene, CDR1 is SEHNR and CDR2 is FQNEAQ (reference sequence). This CDR3 is built from 13 residues. V lost 2 bases and J lost 5, with 7 bases in between. CDR3 sequence (DNA): TGTGCCAGCAGCTTATCGCGGGATCAGCCCCAGCATTTT. Protein product: CASSLSRDQPQHF.